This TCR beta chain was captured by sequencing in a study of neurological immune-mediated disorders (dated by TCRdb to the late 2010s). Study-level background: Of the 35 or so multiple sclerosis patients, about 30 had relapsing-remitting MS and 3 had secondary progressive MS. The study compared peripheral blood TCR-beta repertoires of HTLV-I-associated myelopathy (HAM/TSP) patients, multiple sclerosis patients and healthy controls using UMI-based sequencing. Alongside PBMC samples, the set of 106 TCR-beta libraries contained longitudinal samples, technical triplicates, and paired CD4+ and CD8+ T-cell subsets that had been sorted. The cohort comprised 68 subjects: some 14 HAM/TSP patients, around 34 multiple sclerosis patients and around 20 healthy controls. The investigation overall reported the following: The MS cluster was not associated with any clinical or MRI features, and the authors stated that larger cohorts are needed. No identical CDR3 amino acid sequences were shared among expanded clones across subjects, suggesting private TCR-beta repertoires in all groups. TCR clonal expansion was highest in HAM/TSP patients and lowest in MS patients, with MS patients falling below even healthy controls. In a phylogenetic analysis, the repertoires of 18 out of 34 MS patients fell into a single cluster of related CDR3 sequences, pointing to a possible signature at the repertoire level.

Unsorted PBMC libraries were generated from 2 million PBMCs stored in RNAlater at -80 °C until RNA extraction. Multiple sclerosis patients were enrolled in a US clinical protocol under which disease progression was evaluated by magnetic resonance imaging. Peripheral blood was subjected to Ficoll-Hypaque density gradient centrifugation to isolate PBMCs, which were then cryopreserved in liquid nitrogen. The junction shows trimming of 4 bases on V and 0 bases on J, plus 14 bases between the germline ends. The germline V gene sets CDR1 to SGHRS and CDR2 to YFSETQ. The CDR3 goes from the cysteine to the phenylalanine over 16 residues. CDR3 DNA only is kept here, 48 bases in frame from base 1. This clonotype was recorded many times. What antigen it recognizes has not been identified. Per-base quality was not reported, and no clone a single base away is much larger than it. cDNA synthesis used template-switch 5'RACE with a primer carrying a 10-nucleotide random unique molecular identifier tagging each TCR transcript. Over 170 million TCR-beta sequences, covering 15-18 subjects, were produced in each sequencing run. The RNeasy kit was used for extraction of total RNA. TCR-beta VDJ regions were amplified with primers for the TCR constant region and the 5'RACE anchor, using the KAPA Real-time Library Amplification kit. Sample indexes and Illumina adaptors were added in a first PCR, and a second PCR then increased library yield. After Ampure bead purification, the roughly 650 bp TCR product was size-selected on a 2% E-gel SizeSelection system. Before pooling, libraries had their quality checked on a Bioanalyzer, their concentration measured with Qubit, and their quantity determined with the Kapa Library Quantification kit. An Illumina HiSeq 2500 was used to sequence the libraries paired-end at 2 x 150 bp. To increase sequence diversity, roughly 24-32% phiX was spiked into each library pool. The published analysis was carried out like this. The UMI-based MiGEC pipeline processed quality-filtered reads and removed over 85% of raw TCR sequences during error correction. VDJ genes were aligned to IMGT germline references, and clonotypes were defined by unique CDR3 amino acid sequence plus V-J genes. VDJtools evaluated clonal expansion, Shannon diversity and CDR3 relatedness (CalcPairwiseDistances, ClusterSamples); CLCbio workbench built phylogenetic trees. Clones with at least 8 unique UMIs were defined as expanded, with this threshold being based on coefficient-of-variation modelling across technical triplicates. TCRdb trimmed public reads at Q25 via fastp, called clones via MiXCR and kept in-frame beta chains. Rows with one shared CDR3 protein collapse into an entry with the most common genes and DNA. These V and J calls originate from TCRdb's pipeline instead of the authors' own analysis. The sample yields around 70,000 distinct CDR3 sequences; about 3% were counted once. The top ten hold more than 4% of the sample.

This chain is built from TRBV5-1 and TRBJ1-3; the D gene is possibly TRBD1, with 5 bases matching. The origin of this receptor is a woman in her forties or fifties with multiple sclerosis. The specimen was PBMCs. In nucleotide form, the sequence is TGCGCCAGCAGCAGGGACCGATCCGCCTCTGGAAACACCATATATTTT. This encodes CASSRDRSASGNTIYF. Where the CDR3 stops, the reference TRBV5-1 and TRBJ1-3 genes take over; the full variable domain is KAGVTQTPRYLIKTRGQQVTLSCSPISGHRSVSWYQQTPGQGLQFLFEYFSETQRNKGNFPGRFSGRQFSNSRSEMNVSTLELGDSALYLCASSRDRSASGNTIYFGEGSWLTVV.